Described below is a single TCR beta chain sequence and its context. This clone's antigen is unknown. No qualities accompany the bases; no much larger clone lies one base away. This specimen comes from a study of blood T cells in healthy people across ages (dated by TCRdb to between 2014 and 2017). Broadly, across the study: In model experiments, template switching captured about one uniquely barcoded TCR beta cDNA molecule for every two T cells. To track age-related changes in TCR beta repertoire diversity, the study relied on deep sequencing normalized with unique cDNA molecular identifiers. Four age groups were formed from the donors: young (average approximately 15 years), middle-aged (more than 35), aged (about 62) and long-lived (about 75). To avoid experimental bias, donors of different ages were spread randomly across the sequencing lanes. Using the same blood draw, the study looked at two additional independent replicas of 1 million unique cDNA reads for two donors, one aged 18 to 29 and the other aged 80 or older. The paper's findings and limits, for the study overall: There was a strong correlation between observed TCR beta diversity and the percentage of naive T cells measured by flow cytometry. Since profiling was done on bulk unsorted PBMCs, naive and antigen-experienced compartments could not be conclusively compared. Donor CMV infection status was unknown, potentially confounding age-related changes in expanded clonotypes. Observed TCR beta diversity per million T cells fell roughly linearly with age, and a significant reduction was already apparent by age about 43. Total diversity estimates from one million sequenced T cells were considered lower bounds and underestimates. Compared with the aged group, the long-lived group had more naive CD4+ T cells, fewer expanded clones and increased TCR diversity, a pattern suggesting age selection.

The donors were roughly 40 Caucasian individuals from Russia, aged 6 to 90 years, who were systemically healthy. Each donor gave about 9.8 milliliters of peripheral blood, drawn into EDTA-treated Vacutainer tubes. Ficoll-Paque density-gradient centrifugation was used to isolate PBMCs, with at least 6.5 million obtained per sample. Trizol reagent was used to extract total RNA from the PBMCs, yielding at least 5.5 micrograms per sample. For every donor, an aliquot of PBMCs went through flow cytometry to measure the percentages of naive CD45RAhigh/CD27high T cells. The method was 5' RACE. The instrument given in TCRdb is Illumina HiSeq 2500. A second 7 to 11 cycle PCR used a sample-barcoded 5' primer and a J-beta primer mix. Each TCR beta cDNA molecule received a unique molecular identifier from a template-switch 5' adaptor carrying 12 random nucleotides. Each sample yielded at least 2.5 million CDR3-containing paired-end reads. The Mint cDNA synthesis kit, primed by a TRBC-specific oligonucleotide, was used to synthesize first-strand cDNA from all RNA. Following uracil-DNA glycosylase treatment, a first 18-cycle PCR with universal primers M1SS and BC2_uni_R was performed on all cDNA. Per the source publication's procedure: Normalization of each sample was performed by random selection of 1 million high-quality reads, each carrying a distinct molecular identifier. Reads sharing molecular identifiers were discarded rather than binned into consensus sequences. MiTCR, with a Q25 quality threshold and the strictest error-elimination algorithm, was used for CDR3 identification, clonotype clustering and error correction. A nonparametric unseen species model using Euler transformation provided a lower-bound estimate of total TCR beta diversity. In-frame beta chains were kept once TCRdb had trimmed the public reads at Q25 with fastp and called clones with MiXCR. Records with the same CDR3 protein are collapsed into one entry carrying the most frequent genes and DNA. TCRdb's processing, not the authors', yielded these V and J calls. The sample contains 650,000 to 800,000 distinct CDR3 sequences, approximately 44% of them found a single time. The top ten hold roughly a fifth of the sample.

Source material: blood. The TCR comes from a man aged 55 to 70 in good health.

The nucleotide sequence reads as follows: TGTGCCAGCAGCGCTCGACAGGGGACGAAGCCCCAGCATTTT. This encodes CASSARQGTKPQHF. The V and J segments used are TRBV4-2 and TRBJ1-5, with 8 bases aligning to TRBD1. The CDR3 runs 14 residues from the cysteine to the phenylalanine. Kept here is only the CDR3 DNA, which spans 42 bases and is read in frame from base 1. After removal of 5 bases from V and 8 bases from J, the junction retains 8 bases not matched to a gene. As encoded in the germline V gene, CDR1 is LGHNA while CDR2 is YNFKEQ.